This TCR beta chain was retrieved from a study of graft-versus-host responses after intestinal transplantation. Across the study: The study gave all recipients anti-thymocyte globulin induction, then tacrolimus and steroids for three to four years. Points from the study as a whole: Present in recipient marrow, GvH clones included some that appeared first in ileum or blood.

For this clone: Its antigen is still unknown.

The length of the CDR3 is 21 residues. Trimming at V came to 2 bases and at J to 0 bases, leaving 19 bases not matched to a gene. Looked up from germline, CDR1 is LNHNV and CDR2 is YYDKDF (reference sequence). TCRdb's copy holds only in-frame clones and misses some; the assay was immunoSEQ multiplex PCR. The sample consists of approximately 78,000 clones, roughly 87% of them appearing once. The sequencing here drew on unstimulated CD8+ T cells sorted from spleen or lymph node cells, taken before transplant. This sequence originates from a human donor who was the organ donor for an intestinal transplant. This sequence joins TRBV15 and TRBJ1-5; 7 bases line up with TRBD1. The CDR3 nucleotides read TGTGCCACCAGCAGACTCAAGGCTCCGGGTATTCACAGGGGTAGCAATCAGCCCCAGCATTTT. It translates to CATSRLKAPGIHRGSNQPQHF.